Included here is one T cell receptor (beta chain) sequence, with context. Trimming took 5 bases from V and 4 from J, leaving 14 bases between them. The germline V gene has CDR1 LNHDA and CDR2 SQIVND (reference sequence). There are 15 residues in the CDR3. Seattle's enrolled individuals joined amid active infection and were then monitored longitudinally. The record originates from a study of blood T cell repertoires in COVID-19. Study processing details: Nucleated cell number was recorded as an estimate derived from reference gene primer amplification. Measured with immunoSEQ multiplex PCR; TCRdb has only the in-frame clones, and not every one. That table is the source of V, J and clone size, and D and trimming were worked out from the DNA. The sample lists roughly 400,000 clones; around 87% were seen once.

Sequences were obtained from peripheral blood. The rearrangement joins TRBV19 to TRBJ2-2, with D possibly matching TRBD1 (6 bases). The sequence derives from a woman aged 55-69 years with COVID-19, enrolled during active disease. DNA for the CDR3: TGTGCCAGTAGTCCTCCGACAGGACGCACCGGGGAGCTGTTTTTT. This gives the protein CASSPPTGRTGELFF.